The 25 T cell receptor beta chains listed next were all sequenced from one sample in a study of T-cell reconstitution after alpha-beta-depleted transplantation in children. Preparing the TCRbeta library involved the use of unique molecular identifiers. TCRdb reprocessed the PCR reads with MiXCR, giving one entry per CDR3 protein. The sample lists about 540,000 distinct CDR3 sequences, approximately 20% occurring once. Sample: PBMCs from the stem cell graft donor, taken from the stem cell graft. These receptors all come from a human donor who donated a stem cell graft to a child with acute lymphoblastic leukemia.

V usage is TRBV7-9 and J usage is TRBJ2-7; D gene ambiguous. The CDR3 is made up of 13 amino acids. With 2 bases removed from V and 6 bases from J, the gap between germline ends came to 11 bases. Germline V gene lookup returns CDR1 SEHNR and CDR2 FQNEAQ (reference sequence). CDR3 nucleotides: TGTGCCAGCAGCTTATCCGGTGGGCTCGAGCAGTACTTC. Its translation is CASSLSGGLEQYF.

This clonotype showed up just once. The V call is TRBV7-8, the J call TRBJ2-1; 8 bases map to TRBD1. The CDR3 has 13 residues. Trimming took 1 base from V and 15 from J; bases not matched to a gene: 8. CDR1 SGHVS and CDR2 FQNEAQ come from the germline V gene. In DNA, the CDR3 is TGTGCCAGCAGCTTAGTTGCAGGGGGCATGCGGTTCTTC. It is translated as CASSLVAGGMRFF. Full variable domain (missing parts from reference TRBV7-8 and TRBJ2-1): GAGVSQSPRYKVAKRGQDVALRCDPISGHVSLFWYQQALGQGPEFLTYFQNEAQLDKSGLPSDRFFAERPEGSVSTLKIQRTQQEDSAVYLCASSLVAGGMRFFGPGTRLTVL.

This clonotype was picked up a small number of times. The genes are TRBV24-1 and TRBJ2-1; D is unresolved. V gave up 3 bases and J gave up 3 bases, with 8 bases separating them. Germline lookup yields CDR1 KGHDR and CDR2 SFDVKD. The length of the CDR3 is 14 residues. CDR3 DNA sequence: TGTGCCACCAGTGATACCCTTGGCTACAATGAGCAGTTCTTC. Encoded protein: CATSDTLGYNEQFF.

The CDR3, as DNA: TGTGCCAGCTCGCCCTGGACAGGGGTCCTGGAGCAGTACTTC. It is translated as CASSPWTGVLEQYF. The rearrangement links TRBV18 to TRBJ2-7, with TRBD1 matching 9 bases. This CDR3 comprises 14 residues. The V segment lost 6 bases and the J segment 7 bases; nucleotides outside the gene matches: 10. Germline CDR1 KGHSH, CDR2 LQKENI.

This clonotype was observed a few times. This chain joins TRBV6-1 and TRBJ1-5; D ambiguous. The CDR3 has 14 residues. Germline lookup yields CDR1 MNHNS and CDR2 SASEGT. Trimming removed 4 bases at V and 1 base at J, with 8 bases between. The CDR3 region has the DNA TGTGCCAGCAGTGGTGTGTTGAGCAATCAGCCCCAGCATTTT. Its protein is CASSGVLSNQPQHF.

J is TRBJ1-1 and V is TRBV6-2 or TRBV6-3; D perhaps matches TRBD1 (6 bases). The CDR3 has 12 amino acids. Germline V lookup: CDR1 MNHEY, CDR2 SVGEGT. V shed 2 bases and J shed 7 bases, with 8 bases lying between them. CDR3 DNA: TGTGCCAGCAGTTACAGGGGGAATGAAGCTTTCTTT. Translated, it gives CASSYRGNEAFF.

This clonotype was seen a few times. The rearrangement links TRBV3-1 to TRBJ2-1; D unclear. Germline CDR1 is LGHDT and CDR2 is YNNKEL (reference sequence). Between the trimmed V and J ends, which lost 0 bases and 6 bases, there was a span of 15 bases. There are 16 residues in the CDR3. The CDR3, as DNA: TGTGCCAGCAGCCAAGAAGGCCCCCCATGGGGCAATGAGCAGTTCTTC. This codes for CASSQEGPPWGNEQFF.

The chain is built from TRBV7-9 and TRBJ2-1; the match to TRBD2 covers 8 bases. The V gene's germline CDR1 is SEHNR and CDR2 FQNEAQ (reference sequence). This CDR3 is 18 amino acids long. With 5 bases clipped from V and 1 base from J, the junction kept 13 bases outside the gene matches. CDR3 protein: CASSAINRLALSYNEQFF. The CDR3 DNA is TGTGCCAGCAGCGCCATCAACAGACTAGCGCTGTCCTACAATGAGCAGTTCTTC.

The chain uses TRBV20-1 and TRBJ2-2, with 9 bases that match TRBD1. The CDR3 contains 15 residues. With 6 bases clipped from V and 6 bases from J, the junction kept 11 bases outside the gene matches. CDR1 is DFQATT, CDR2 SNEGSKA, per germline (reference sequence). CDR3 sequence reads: CSAQVGTGIAGELFF. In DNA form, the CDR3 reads TGCAGTGCGCAAGTCGGGACAGGGATTGCCGGGGAGCTGTTTTTT.

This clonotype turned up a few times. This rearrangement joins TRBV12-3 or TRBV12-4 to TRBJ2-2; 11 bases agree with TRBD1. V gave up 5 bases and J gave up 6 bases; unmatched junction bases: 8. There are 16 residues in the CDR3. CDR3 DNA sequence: TGTGCCAGCAGTCCTGGGACAGGGGGATCCCCCGGGGAGCTGTTTTTT. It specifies CASSPGTGGSPGELFF.

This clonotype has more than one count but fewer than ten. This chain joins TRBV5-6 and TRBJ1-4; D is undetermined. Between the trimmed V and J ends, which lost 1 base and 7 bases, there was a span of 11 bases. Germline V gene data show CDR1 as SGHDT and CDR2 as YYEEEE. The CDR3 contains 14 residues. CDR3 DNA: TGTGCCAGCAGCTTGATGGGTTATTCTGAAAAACTGTTTTTT. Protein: CASSLMGYSEKLFF.

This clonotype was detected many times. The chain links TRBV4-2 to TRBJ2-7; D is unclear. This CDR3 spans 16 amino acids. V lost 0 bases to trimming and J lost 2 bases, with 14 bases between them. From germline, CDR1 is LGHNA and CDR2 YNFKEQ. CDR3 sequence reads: CASSQDYGPSPYEQYF. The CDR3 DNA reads TGTGCCAGCAGCCAAGATTATGGGCCGTCCCCCTACGAGCAGTACTTC.

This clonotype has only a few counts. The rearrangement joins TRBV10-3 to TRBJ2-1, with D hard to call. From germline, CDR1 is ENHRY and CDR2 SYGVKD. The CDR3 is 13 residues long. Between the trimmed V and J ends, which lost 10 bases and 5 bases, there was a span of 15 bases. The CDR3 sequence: CATMDHGDNEQFF. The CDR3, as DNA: TGTGCCACGATGGATCATGGGGACAATGAGCAGTTCTTC.

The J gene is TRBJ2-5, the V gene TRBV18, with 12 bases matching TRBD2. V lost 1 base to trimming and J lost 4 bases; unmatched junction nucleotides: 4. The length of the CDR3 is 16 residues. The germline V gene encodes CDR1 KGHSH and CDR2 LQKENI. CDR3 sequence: CASSPRQTSGRETQYF. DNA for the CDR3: TGTGCCAGCTCACCACGCCAGACTAGCGGGAGAGAGACCCAGTACTTC.

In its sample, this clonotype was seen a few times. The CDR3 coding sequence is TGTGCCAGCAGTTTATTGTGGGAACGCAAAAACATTCAGTACTTC. Residues: CASSLLWERKNIQYF. The rearrangement uses TRBV12-3 or TRBV12-4 and TRBJ2-4; D call uncertain. The CDR3 is made up of 15 amino acids. V lost 2 bases and J lost 3, with 11 bases in between.

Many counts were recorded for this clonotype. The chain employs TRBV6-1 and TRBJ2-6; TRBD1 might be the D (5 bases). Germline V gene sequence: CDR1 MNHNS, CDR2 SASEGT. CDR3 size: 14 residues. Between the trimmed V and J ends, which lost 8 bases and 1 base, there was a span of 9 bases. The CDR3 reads CASSPGSGANVLTF. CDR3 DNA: TGTGCCAGCTCACCAGGGTCTGGGGCCAACGTCCTGACTTTC.

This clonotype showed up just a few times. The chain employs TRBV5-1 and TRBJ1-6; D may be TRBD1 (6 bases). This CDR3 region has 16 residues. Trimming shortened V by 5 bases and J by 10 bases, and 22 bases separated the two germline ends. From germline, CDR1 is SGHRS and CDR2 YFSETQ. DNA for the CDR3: TGCGCCAGCAGTAAAGACGGGGGCTACGGAAAGTCACCCCTCCACTTT. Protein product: CASSKDGGYGKSPLHF.

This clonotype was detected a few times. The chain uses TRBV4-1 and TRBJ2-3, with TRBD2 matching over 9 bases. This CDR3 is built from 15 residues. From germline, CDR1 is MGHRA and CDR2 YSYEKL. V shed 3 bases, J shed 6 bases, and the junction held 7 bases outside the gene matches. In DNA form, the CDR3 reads TGCGCCAGCAGCCAGGCGGGAGGGCCGGGGGATACGCAGTATTTT. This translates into CASSQAGGPGDTQYF.

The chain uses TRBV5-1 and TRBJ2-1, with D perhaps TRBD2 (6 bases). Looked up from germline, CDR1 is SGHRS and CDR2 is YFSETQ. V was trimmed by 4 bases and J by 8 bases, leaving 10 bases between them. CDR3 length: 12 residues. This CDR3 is CASSVTSHEQFF. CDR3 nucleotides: TGCGCCAGCAGCGTTACTAGCCATGAGCAGTTCTTC. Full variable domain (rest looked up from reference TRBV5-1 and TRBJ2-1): KAGVTQTPRYLIKTRGQQVTLSCSPISGHRSVSWYQQTPGQGLQFLFEYFSETQRNKGNFPGRFSGRQFSNSRSEMNVSTLELGDSALYLCASSVTSHEQFFGPGTRLTVL.

CDR3 sequence reads: CSARGVLAQETQYF. In DNA, the CDR3 is TGCAGTGCCCGCGGGGTACTAGCACAAGAGACCCAGTACTTC. This chain uses TRBV20-1 with TRBJ2-5; tentative D call: TRBD2 (6 bases). CDR1 is DFQATT, CDR2 SNEGSKA, per germline (reference sequence). V was cut by 6 bases and J by 2 bases, with 16 bases left in between. The CDR3 sequence is 14 residues long.

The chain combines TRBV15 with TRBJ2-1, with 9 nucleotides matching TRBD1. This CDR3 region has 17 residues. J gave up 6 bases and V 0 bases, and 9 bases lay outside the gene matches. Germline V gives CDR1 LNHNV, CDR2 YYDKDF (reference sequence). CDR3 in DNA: TGTGCCACCAGCAGAGATGAGGGGGACAGGGAAGGCAATGAGCAGTTCTTC. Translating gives CATSRDEGDREGNEQFF.

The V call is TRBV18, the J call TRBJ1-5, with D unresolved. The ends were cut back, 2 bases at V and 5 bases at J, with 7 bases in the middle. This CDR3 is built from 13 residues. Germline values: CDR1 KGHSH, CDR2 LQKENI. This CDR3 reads CASSPGGDQPQHF. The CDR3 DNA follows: TGTGCCAGCTCACCAGGCGGAGATCAGCCCCAGCATTTT.

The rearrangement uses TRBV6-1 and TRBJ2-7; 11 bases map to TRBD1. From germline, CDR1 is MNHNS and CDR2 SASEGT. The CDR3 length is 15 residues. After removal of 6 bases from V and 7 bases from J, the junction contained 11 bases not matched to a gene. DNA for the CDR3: TGTGCCAGCAGCTCGGACAGGGGGCTTCTGAGAGAGCAGTACTTC. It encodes CASSSDRGLLREQYF.

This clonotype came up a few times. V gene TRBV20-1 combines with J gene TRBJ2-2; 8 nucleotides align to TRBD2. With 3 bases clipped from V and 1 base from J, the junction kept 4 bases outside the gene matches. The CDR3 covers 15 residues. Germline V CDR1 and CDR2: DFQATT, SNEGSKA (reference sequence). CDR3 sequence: CSARMRGENTGELFF. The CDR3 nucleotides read TGCAGTGCTAGGATGCGGGGGGAGAACACCGGGGAGCTGTTTTTT.

The CDR3 here is CASSEADRPGELFF. The CDR3 coding sequence is TGTGCCAGCAGTGAAGCGGATAGGCCCGGGGAGCTGTTTTTT. The rearrangement joins TRBV2 to TRBJ2-2; no definite D call. The V gene's germline CDR1 is SNHLY and CDR2 FYNNEI. This CDR3 is 14 amino acids long. The V end lost 0 bases, the J end lost 6 bases, and 8 bases lay between the germline ends.